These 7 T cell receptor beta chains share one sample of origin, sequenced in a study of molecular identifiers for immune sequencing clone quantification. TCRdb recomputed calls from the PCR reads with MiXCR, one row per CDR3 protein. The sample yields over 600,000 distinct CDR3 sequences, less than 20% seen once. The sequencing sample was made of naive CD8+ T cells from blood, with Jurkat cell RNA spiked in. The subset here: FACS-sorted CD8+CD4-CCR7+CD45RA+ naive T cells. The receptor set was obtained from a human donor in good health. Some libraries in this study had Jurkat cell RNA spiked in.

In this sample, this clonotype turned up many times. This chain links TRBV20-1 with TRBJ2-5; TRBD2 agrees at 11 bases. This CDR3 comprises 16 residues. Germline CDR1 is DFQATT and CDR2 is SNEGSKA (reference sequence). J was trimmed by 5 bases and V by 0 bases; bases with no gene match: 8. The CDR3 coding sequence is TGCAGTGCTAGAGACTCTCCTAGCGGGGGGCTGGAGACCCAGTACTTC. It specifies CSARDSPSGGLETQYF.

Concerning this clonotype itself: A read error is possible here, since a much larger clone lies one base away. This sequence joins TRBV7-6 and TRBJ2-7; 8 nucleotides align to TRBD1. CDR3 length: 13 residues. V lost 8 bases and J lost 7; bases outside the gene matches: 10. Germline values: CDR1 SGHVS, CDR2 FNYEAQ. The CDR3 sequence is CASGSDRGGEQYF. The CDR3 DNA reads TGTGCCAGCGGCTCAGACAGGGGTGGTGAGCAGTACTTC.

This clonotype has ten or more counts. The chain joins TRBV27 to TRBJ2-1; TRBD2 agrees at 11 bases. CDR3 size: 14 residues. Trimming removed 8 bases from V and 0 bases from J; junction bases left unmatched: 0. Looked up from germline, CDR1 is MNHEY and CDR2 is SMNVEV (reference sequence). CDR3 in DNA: TGTGCCAGCGGACTAGCGGGCTCCTACAATGAGCAGTTCTTC. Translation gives CASGLAGSYNEQFF.

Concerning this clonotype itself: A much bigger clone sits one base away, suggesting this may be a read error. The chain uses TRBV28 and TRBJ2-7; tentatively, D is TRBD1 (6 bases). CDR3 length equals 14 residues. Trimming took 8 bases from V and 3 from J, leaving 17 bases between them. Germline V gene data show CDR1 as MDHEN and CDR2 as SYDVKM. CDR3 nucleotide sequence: TGTGCCAGCCGAAACAGGGTCGGCCGCTACGAGCAGTACTTC. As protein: CASRNRVGRYEQYF.

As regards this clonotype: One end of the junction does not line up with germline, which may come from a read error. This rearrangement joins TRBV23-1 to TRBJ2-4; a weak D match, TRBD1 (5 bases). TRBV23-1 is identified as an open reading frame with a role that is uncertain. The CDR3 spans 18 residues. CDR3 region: CASSQSSPGQIAKSIQYF. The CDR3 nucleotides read TGCGCCAGCAGTCAATCCAGTCCAGGACAAATAGCCAAAAGCATTCAGTACTTC.

CDR3 loop: CASRGITGGTDTQYF. CDR3 coding DNA: TGTGCCAGCAGGGGGATTACAGGGGGCACAGATACGCAGTATTTT. The chain employs TRBV2 and TRBJ2-3; TRBD1 aligns across 7 bases. With V trimmed by 6 bases and J by 1 base, 7 bases remained unmatched. CDR1 is SNHLY and CDR2 is FYNNEI in the germline V gene. The CDR3 length is 15 residues. The full variable domain, its missing parts supplied by reference TRBV2 and TRBJ2-3, is EPEVTQTPSHQVTQMGQEVILRCVPISNHLYFYWYRQILGQKVEFLVSFYNNEISEKSEIFDDQFSVERPDGSNFTLKIRSTKLEDSAMYFCASRGITGGTDTQYFGPGTRLTVL.

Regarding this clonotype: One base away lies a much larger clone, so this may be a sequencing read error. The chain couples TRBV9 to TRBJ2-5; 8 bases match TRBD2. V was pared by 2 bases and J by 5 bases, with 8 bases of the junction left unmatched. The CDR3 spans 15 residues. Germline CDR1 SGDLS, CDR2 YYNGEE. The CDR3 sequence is CASSVGTRTPETQYF. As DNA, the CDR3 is TGTGCCAGCAGCGTCGGGACTAGGACTCCTGAGACCCAGTACTTC.